This T cell receptor beta chain was captured by sequencing in a study of regulatory T cells in long-lasting Graves disease. Study at large: Persistence in Graves' disease required over 5 years of antithyroid drugs plus positive TSH receptor antibodies.

Indicated time point: persistent/refractory GD, antithyroid drugs over 5 years with positive TRAb. RNA from PBMCs was the source of the TCR library. Per germline, CDR1 MNHNS and CDR2 SASEGT. The CDR3 is made up of 14 amino acids. V was shortened by 5 bases and J by 9 bases, with 17 bases between the two germline ends. CDR3 regions were amplified by Arm-PCR using iRepertoire HTBI primers to build TCR beta libraries. A single record per CDR3 protein comes from TCRdb applying MiXCR to the multiplex PCR reads. The repertoire holds almost 350,000 distinct CDR3 sequences, with around 20% as singletons. The source material was peripheral blood mononuclear cells (PBMCs), sampled when the disease was refractory, from a patient treated with antithyroid drugs. The gene calls are TRBV6-1 and TRBJ2-1; perhaps TRBD1 as D (6 bases). This receptor was identified in a female donor with Graves disease. CDR3 region: CASSPWGGGLEQFF. The CDR3 nucleotides are TGTGCCAGCAGTCCTTGGGGTGGGGGCCTTGAGCAGTTCTTC.